The T cell receptor beta chain described here comes from a study of blood T cell repertoires in COVID-19. Study as a whole: Sites in the United States, Italy and Spain provided acute and convalescent COVID-19 samples. PBMCs, B-cell-depleted T cells, or T cells were the source of the cDNA or gDNA that made up the material.

In the original workflow: Researchers report that nucleated cell counts were estimated from reference gene primer amplification. Sequenced by immunoSEQ multiplex PCR; TCRdb stores in-frame clones only, minus some. V, J and clone size derive from that table, while D and trimming were established from the DNA sequence. The sample has under 95,000 clones, approximately 86% seen once. The CDR3 contains 14 residues. Germline V gene data show CDR1 as MNHEY and CDR2 as SVGAGI. V lost 11 bases and J lost 5, with 20 bases in between. The sequenced sample consisted of peripheral blood. The TCR comes from a woman of 80 years or more with acute or convalescent COVID-19. This chain links TRBV6-5 with TRBJ2-3, with D maybe TRBD2 (6 bases). The CDR3 spells CAGGLDGLGDTQYF. The CDR3 DNA follows: TGTGCCGGGGGGTTGGACGGGCTGGGAGATACGCAGTATTTT.